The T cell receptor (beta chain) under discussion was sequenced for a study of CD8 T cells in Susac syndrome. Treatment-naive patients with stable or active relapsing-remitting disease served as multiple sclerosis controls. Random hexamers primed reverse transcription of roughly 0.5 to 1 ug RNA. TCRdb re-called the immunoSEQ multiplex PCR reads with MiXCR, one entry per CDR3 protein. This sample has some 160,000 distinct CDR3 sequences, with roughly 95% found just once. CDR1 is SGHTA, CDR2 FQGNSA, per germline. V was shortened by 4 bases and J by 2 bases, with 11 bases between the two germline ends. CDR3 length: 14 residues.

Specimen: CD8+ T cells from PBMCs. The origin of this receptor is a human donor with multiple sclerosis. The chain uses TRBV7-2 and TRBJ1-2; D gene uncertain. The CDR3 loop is CASSSSDGNYGYTF. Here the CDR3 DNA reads TGTGCCAGCAGCTCCTCCGACGGCAACTATGGCTACACCTTC.